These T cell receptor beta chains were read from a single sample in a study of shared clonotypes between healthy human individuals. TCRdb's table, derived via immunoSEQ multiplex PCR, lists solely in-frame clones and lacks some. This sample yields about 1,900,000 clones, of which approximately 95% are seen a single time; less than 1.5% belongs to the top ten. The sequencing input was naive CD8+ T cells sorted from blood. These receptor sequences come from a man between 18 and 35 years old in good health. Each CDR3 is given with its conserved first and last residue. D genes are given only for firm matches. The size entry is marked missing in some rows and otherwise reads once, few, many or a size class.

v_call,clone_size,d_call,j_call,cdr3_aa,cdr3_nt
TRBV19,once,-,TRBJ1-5,CASSIDPIQPQHF,TGTGCCAGTAGTATAGATCCCATTCAGCCCCAGCATTTT
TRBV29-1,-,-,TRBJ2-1,CSAPGQYYEQFF,TGCAGCGCACCTGGACAGTACTATGAGCAGTTCTTC
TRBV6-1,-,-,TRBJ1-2,CASSEGGSYGYTF,TGTGCCAGCAGTGAAGGGGGGAGCTATGGCTACACCTTC
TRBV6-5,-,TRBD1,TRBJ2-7,CASGDRGYEQYF,TGTGCCAGCGGGGACAGGGGCTACGAGCAGTACTTC
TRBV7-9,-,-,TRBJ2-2,CASSPGSTGTLWSGELFF,TGTGCCAGCAGCCCCGGATCGACAGGGACTCTTTGGAGCGGGGAGCTGTTTTTT
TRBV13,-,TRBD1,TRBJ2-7,CASSLGPGQGDSYEQYF,TGTGCCAGCAGCTTAGGCCCCGGACAGGGGGACTCCTACGAGCAGTACTTC
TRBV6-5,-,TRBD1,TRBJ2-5,CASSYDREETQYF,TGTGCCAGCAGTTATGACAGGGAAGAGACCCAGTACTTC
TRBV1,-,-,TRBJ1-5,CTSSQDGVGPERNQPQHF,TGCACCAGCAGCCAAGATGGGGTAGGGCCGGAGCGCAATCAGCCCCAGCATTTT
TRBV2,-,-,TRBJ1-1,CASSHPTQSRGDNTEAFF,TGTGCCAGCAGTCACCCAACCCAGTCTAGGGGAGATAACACTGAAGCTTTCTTT
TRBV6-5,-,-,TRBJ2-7,CASSYSRGWDEQYF,TGTGCCAGCAGTTACTCAAGGGGTTGGGACGAGCAGTACTTC
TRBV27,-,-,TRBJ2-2,CASSSQNTGELFF,TGTGCCAGCAGTAGTCAGAACACCGGGGAGCTGTTTTTT
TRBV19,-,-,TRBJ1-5,CASSQSLWGALSNQPQHF,TGTGCCAGTAGCCAATCCCTCTGGGGGGCGCTGAGCAATCAGCCCCAGCATTTT
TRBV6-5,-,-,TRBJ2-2,CASSYNTRGELFF,TGTGCCAGCAGTTACAACACAAGAGGGGAGCTGTTTTTT
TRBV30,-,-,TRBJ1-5,CAWTPAAGNQPQHF,TGTGCCTGGACCCCGGCGGCAGGCAATCAGCCCCAGCATTTT
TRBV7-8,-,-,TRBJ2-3,CASSLGFGTDTQYF,TGTGCCAGCAGTTTGGGTTTTGGCACAGATACGCAGTATTTT
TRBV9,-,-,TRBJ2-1,CASSVATLDEQFF,TGTGCCAGCAGCGTAGCGACTCTGGATGAGCAGTTCTTC
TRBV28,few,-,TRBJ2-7,CASSSPSYEQYF,TGTGCCAGCAGTTCCCCCTCCTACGAGCAGTACTTC
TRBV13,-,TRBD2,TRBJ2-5,CASGLTSGQETQYF,TGTGCCAGCGGCCTGACTAGCGGGCAAGAGACCCAGTACTTC
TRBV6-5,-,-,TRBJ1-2,CASSYSRGSYGYTF,TGTGCCAGCAGTTACTCGCGGGGCTCCTATGGCTACACCTTC
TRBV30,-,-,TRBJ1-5,CAWSSGPLIGNQPQHF,TGTGCCTGGAGCTCGGGACCGCTTATAGGCAATCAGCCCCAGCATTTT
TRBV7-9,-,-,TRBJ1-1,CASSFGGVAEAFF,TGTGCCAGCAGTTTTGGAGGGGTCGCTGAAGCTTTCTTT
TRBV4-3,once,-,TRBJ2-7,CASSHFSGTSYEQYF,TGCGCCAGCAGCCATTTCTCCGGGACAAGCTACGAGCAGTACTTC
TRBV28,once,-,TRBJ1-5,CASSWGEVQHF,TGTGCCAGCAGTTGGGGGGAGGTCCAGCATTTT
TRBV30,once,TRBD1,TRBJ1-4,CAWEGAEKLFF,TGTGCCTGGGAGGGGGCCGAAAAACTGTTTTTT